A single sample is the source of the 8 T cell receptor beta chains below, sequenced in a study of PD-1 blockade in classical Hodgkin lymphoma. The data were produced by immunoSEQ multiplex PCR, yet TCRdb's version contains in-frame clones alone and is incomplete. The data contain approximately 4,900 clones, around 65% of them seen just once; the ten biggest clones take up about 27%. Sample time point: cycle 4 day 1 (C4D1), after about 6 weeks of nivolumab. After autologous stem cell transplantation all patients relapsed, and prior brentuximab vedotin exposure differed between cohorts. Thawed PBMCs underwent magnetic negative selection to obtain purified CD8+ T cells. The starting material was CD8+ T cells from blood, obtained before the fourth cycle of nivolumab. The receptors here all came from a human donor with classical Hodgkin lymphoma.

This chain links TRBV7-6 with TRBJ2-7; TRBD2 is a possible D gene (6 bases). The CDR3 has 15 residues. V lost 7 bases and J lost 5, with 21 bases in between. Per the germline V gene, CDR1 is SGHVS and CDR2 is FNYEAQ. The CDR3 DNA reads as TGTGCCAGCACCCCCTGGGGTCAGGGAGGCAACGAGCAGTACTTC. Translating gives CASTPWGQGGNEQYF. Full variable domain (remainder filled in from reference TRBV7-6 and TRBJ2-7): GAGVSQSPRYKVTKRGQDVALRCDPISGHVSLYWYRQALGQGPEFLTYFNYEAQQDKSGLPNDRFSAERPEGSISTLTIQRTEQRDSAMYRCASTPWGQGGNEQYFGPGTRLTVT.

The J gene is TRBJ2-3, the V gene TRBV18; TRBD1 matches at 7 bases. Per germline, CDR1 KGHSH and CDR2 LQKENI. The length of the CDR3 is 16 residues. The V and J ends lost 3 bases and 0 bases, in that order; junction bases with no gene match: 6. The CDR3 DNA reads TGTGCCAGCTCACCCGGGACAGAAGTTAGCACAGATACGCAGTATTTT. Its protein product is CASSPGTEVSTDTQYF.

The chain is built from TRBV10-2 and TRBJ2-2; unclear D gene. With 2 bases removed from V and 7 bases from J, the gap between germline ends came to 11 bases. Germline V gene sequence: CDR1 WSHSY, CDR2 SAAADI. The CDR3 is 14 residues long. CDR3 residues: CASSERGLHGELFF. The CDR3 DNA reads TGCGCCAGCAGTGAGAGAGGCTTACACGGGGAGCTGTTTTTT.

This sequence joins TRBV9 and TRBJ2-7; weak D call: TRBD1 (6 bases). The CDR3 has 12 amino acids. V was clipped by 3 bases and J by 6 bases, with 10 bases between them. Germline V gives CDR1 SGDLS, CDR2 YYNGEE. For the CDR3, the DNA is TGTGCCAGCAGCGCACAGGGTAGCGAGCAGTACTTC. Translated, it gives CASSAQGSEQYF.

The V call is TRBV4-2, the J call TRBJ2-4; 7 bases align to TRBD2. Germline values: CDR1 LGHNA, CDR2 YNFKEQ. Unmatched junction bases numbered 5, after V lost 0 bases and J lost 0 bases. This CDR3 region has 17 residues. Here the CDR3 DNA reads TGTGCCAGCAGCCAAGATAGGGACTACGAAGCCAAAAACATTCAGTACTTC. Translation gives CASSQDRDYEAKNIQYF.

Judged by abundance, this clone is medium-sized (0.01 to 0.1%). The rearrangement uses TRBV5-1 and TRBJ2-2, with 7 bases that match TRBD1. Germline V gene lookup returns CDR1 SGHRS and CDR2 YFSETQ. This CDR3 has 17 residues. The junction had 10 bases not matched to a gene; V was cut back by 4 bases and J by 1 base. CDR3 nucleotide sequence: TGCGCCAGCAGCCAGACAAGGACAGGCGGGAACACCGGGGAGCTGTTTTTT. As protein: CASSQTRTGGNTGELFF.

J is TRBJ2-7 and V is TRBV23-1; the match to TRBD1 covers 7 bases. TRBV23-1 is given ORF status, its function remaining uncertain. V dropped 8 bases and J dropped 6; count of bases not matched to a gene: 10. CDR3 length: 13 amino acids. The CDR3 DNA reads as TGCGCCAGCGCTCCAGGACAGGCTTTCGAGCAGTACTTC. Translation gives CASAPGQAFEQYF.

V and J are TRBV10-3 and TRBJ2-3; 7 bases align to TRBD2. Germline V gives CDR1 ENHRY, CDR2 SYGVKD. The V segment lost 6 bases and the J segment 2 bases; nucleotides outside the gene matches: 8. The CDR3 loop spans 15 amino acids. Here the CDR3 DNA reads TGTGCCATCAGCCCCACTAGCGAACCCACAGATACGCAGTATTTT. Its protein product is CAISPTSEPTDTQYF.